This is a list of T cell receptor beta chains from one sample in a study of T-cell memory formation after mild COVID-19. TCRdb redid the calling of the 5' RACE reads with MiXCR, one entry per CDR3 protein. There are approximately 260,000 distinct CDR3 sequences in the sample; around 16% occur only once, and 22% lies in the top ten. The specimen sequenced was PBMCs or a T cell subset sorted from them (not recorded which). These receptors all stem from a man younger than 30 who had mild COVID-19 (a few samples of this study predate the infection). Cell type and time point are not known. Each CDR3 is given with its conserved first and last residue. The D gene is left open where the match is weak. The size of a clone is reported for some rows only, either as once, few or many, or as a class for expanded clones.

J	size	D	V	length	CDR3	DNA
TRBJ1-5	few	NA	TRBV12-3/TRBV12-4	14	CASSLAGGNQPQHF	TGTGCCAGCAGTTTAGCGGGAGGAAATCAGCCCCAGCATTTT
TRBJ1-3	few	NA	TRBV4-2	14	CASSQESPGNTIYF	TGTGCCAGCAGCCAAGAGTCTCCTGGAAACACCATATATTTT
TRBJ1-2	NA	NA	TRBV20-1	16	CSAPSLGRRGNYGYTF	TGCAGTGCCCCTAGCTTGGGCAGGAGAGGAAACTATGGCTACACCTTC
TRBJ1-1	NA	TRBD1	TRBV18	17	CASSPRIEQGSSTEAFF	TGTGCCAGCTCACCACGAATAGAACAGGGGTCAAGCACTGAAGCTTTCTTT
TRBJ2-1	NA	TRBD2	TRBV4-3	17	CASSQGTSGGNFNEQFF	TGCGCCAGCAGCCAGGGGACTAGCGGGGGGAACTTTAATGAGCAGTTCTTC
TRBJ2-3	few	NA	TRBV20-1	14	CSARDPAGPDTQYF	TGCAGTGCTAGAGACCCCGCGGGGCCGGATACGCAGTATTTT
TRBJ2-3	NA	NA	TRBV7-2	14	CASSPGAGKDTQYF	TGTGCCAGCAGCCCGGGGGCCGGGAAAGATACGCAGTATTTT
TRBJ2-1	few	NA	TRBV18	12	CASSRLEDEQFF	TGTGCCAGCTCACGCCTCGAGGATGAGCAGTTCTTC
TRBJ1-4	many	NA	TRBV4-1	14	CASSRRLSNEKLFF	TGCGCCAGCAGCCGCCGGCTTTCAAATGAAAAACTGTTTTTT
TRBJ2-1	NA	TRBD1	TRBV5-1	16	CASSPRGQGSYNEQFF	TGCGCCAGCAGCCCGAGGGGACAGGGCTCCTACAATGAGCAGTTCTTC
TRBJ2-2	NA	TRBD2	TRBV29-1	16	CSVRTSGGPNTGELFF	TGCAGCGTTCGGACTAGCGGGGGTCCTAACACCGGGGAGCTGTTTTTT
TRBJ1-1	few	NA	TRBV25-1	11	CASRGYTEAFF	TGTGCCTCAAGGGGTTACACTGAAGCTTTCTTT
TRBJ1-5	NA	NA	TRBV30	13	CAWSPAENQPQHF	TGTGCCTGGAGCCCGGCTGAGAATCAGCCCCAGCATTTT